This TCR beta chain came from a study of blood T cell repertoires in COVID-19. Across the whole study: There were acute and convalescent COVID-19 samples, and they came from the United States, Italy and Spain. T cells, B-cell-depleted T cells, or PBMCs supplied cDNA or gDNA.

Original handling: The assay estimated nucleated cells by amplifying reference gene primers. Measured with immunoSEQ multiplex PCR; TCRdb has only the in-frame clones, and not every one. V and J calls and clone size are as listed in that table; D and trimming were resolved from the DNA. Found here are around 300,000 clones, just over 85% of them singletons; the top ten hold less than 3%. The V and J ends lost 3 bases and 0 bases, in that order; junction bases with no gene match: 3. The germline V gene has CDR1 KGHSH and CDR2 LQKENI. The CDR3 contains 16 residues. This receptor was obtained from a woman in her twenties or thirties with active or convalescent COVID-19. What was sequenced was peripheral blood. This chain joins TRBV18 and TRBJ2-7; TRBD2 matches at 12 bases. CDR3 bases: TGTGCCAGCTCACCCAGGACTAGCGGGATCTCCTACGAGCAGTACTTC. It is translated as CASSPRTSGISYEQYF.